A single sample is the source of the 18 T cell receptor beta chains below, sequenced in a study of lymphopenia after photon versus proton radiotherapy. The data were produced by immunoSEQ multiplex PCR, yet TCRdb's version contains in-frame clones alone and is incomplete. Here the sample spans approximately 40,000 clones, about 86% being singletons. The specimen was peripheral blood, collected from a patient treated with proton-based radiotherapy. The receptor set was obtained from a woman in her 70s with pancreatic cancer. Some clones in this sample may be carry-over from other donors' samples.

The chain links TRBV18 to TRBJ2-1; 9 positions agree with TRBD1. With 0 bases clipped from V and 6 bases from J, the junction kept 6 bases outside the gene matches. Germline loops: CDR1 KGHSH, CDR2 LQKENI. This CDR3 has 16 residues. CDR3: CASSPPNRGLGNEQFF. CDR3 nucleotides: TGTGCCAGCTCACCACCTAACAGGGGGCTCGGCAATGAGCAGTTCTTC.

In this sample, this clone turned up once. This rearrangement joins TRBV5-1 to TRBJ2-1, with D possibly TRBD1 on 5 matching bases. Per germline, CDR1 SGHRS and CDR2 YFSETQ. V lost 4 bases to trimming and J lost 4 bases, with 9 bases between them. This CDR3 contains 13 residues. This chain's CDR3 is CASSLDTYNEQFF. CDR3 DNA: TGCGCCAGCAGCCTGGACACTTACAATGAGCAGTTCTTC.

The J gene is TRBJ2-5, the V gene TRBV7-2; 11 bases match TRBD2. The V gene's germline CDR1 is SGHTA and CDR2 FQGNSA. J was trimmed by 7 bases and V by 5 bases; bases with no gene match: 6. The CDR3 contains 14 residues. The CDR3 sequence: CASSQGTSGGTQYF. The DNA for the CDR3 is TGTGCCAGCAGCCAGGGGACTAGCGGTGGGACCCAGTACTTC.

The J gene is TRBJ2-2, the V gene TRBV27; 10 bases are shared with TRBD2. Germline V lookup: CDR1 MNHEY, CDR2 SMNVEV (reference sequence). The CDR3 runs to 16 residues. Germline trimming cut 10 bases from V and 4 bases from J; bases unmatched to any gene: 12. The CDR3 protein is CATGRGLAGVTGELFF. The CDR3 nucleotides read TGTGCCACTGGAAGGGGGCTAGCGGGAGTCACCGGGGAGCTGTTTTTT.

V is TRBV5-5 and J is TRBJ1-5, with D tentatively TRBD1 (6 bases). The V end was cut by 0 bases, the J end by 3 bases, with 7 bases between. Germline lookup yields CDR1 SGHKS and CDR2 YYEKEE (reference sequence). This CDR3 contains 14 residues. The DNA of the CDR3 is TGTGCCAGCAGCTTGGCAGGGGACAATCAGCCCCAGCATTTT. Residues: CASSLAGDNQPQHF.

CDR3 residues: CASSIRDRVPEQYF. CDR3 bases: TGTGCCAGCAGCATCCGGGACAGGGTGCCCGAGCAGTACTTC. The chain has TRBV21-1 and TRBJ2-7; TRBD1, the table's D call, was not compared with the DNA. TRBV21-1 is tagged as a pseudogene. The CDR3 covers 14 residues.

The J gene is TRBJ2-2, the V gene TRBV7-2; D remains unclear. Trimming left V 5 bases short and J 3 bases short, with 4 bases between. Germline CDR1 is SGHTA and CDR2 is FQGNSA. The length of the CDR3 is 12 residues. CDR3 nucleotide sequence: TGTGCCAGCAGCCCCTACACCGGGGAGCTGTTTTTT. Translation: CASSPYTGELFF.

This clone has a handful of counts. The rearrangement joins TRBV5-6 to TRBJ2-7, with 10 bases identical to TRBD2. The CDR3 totals 15 residues. J was trimmed by 2 bases and V by 4 bases; bases with no gene match: 6. Germline V gene lookup returns CDR1 SGHDT and CDR2 YYEEEE. CDR3 protein: CASSPVAGGPYEQYF. For the CDR3, the DNA is TGTGCCAGCAGCCCCGTAGCGGGAGGCCCCTACGAGCAGTACTTC.

Here the CDR3 DNA reads TGTGCAAGTCGCTTAGTGGGGGTGTGGACTGAAGCTTTCTTT. Its translation: CASRLVGVWTEAFF. The V and J genes are TRBV12-2 and TRBJ1-1. TRBV12-2 is labeled a pseudogene. This CDR3 has 14 residues.

The V call is TRBV18, the J call TRBJ2-7; 7 bases agree with TRBD1. Germline V CDR1 and CDR2: KGHSH, LQKENI. This CDR3 has 14 residues. Trimming at V came to 3 bases and at J to 2 bases, leaving 4 bases not matched to a gene. CDR3 nucleotides: TGTGCCAGCTCACCCCCGGACAGGCCCTACGAGCAGTACTTC. It yields the protein CASSPPDRPYEQYF.

This clone was counted a single time. The V and J genes are TRBV9 and TRBJ2-3; TRBD2 matches at 8 bases. Germline V gene data show CDR1 as SGDLS and CDR2 as YYNGEE. Unmatched junction bases numbered 8, after V lost 4 bases and J lost 4 bases. CDR3 size: 15 residues. This CDR3 reads CASSPAVAGSDTQYF. CDR3 nucleotides: TGTGCCAGCAGCCCAGCGGTAGCGGGATCAGATACGCAGTATTTT.

CDR3 amino acids: CASSFGGGVIYGYTF. The DNA of the CDR3 is TGTGCCAGCAGCTTCGGGGGGGGAGTCATTTATGGCTACACCTTC. This chain joins TRBV7-2 and TRBJ1-2; tentatively, D is TRBD1 (5 bases). V lost 3 bases to trimming and J lost 5 bases, with 16 bases between them. The CDR3 is 15 amino acids. Germline V gene sequence: CDR1 SGHTA, CDR2 FQGNSA.

The chain combines TRBV6-5 with TRBJ2-1, with D perhaps matching TRBD2 (5 bases). CDR3 length equals 15 residues. Germline-derived CDR1 and CDR2 are MNHEY and SVGAGI. V shed 0 bases and J shed 6 bases, with 12 bases lying between them. The CDR3 DNA reads as TGTGCCAGCAGTTACTCGTTGCGGGCACCCAATGAGCAGTTCTTC. Encoded protein: CASSYSLRAPNEQFF.

This clone has a handful of counts. This chain connects TRBV30 to TRBJ1-4; D gene ambiguous. The V gene's germline CDR1 is GTSNPN and CDR2 SVGIG (reference sequence). With 2 bases removed from V and 4 bases from J, the gap between germline ends came to 8 bases. The CDR3 length is 13 residues. Written as DNA, the CDR3 is TGTGCCTGGAGTCCGAACGGTAATGAAAAACTGTTTTTT. This translates into CAWSPNGNEKLFF.

The gene calls are TRBV4-2 and TRBJ1-2, with TRBD1 identical over 7 bases. The trim removed 5 bases at V and 4 bases at J, leaving 10 bases unmatched. CDR1 LGHNA and CDR2 YNFKEQ come from the germline V gene. The CDR3 spans 15 residues. CDR3 coding DNA: TGTGCCAGCAGCTTGCGGCAGGGGGAGAGCTATGGCTACACCTTC. Protein product: CASSLRQGESYGYTF.

The genes are TRBV5-1 and TRBJ2-7; D gene unclear. Trimming cost V 0 bases and J 9 bases, with 10 bases left between them. CDR1 is SGHRS, CDR2 YFSETQ, per germline. The CDR3 has 12 amino acids. CDR3 DNA: TGCGCCAGCAGCTTGGACGGATCGGCGCAGTACTTC. This gives the protein CASSLDGSAQYF.

V is TRBV5-8 and J is TRBJ2-4, with D perhaps TRBD1 (5 bases). CDR3 length: 14 residues. CDR1 SGHTS and CDR2 YDEGEE come from the germline V gene. Trimming cost V 1 base and J 9 bases, with 14 bases left between them. The CDR3 region has the DNA TGTGCCAGCAGCTTGACAGGCGGCCTGGGCATTCAGTACTTC. This sequence encodes CASSLTGGLGIQYF.

This clone showed up just once. The chain carries TRBV29-1 and TRBJ2-5; 10 bases fit TRBD1. The V gene end was trimmed by 5 bases and the J gene end by 5 bases; junction bases not matched to a gene: 5. The CDR3 loop spans 13 amino acids. Germline V gene lookup returns CDR1 SQVTM and CDR2 ANQGSEA. The CDR3 sequence: CSVWTGGEETQYF. The CDR3 nucleotides are TGCAGCGTTTGGACAGGGGGGGAGGAGACCCAGTACTTC.